This TCR beta chain was recovered during a study of a mutant IDH1 vaccine in newly diagnosed glioma (dated by TCRdb to the early 2020s). Turning to the overall study: Patients were given eight vaccinations, in weeks 1, 3, 5, 7, 11, 15, 19 and 23, which matched visits V03 through V10. In the chemotherapy-containing groups, vaccination started alongside temozolomide cycles, whereas in patients who had radiotherapy alone it started 4-6 weeks after radiotherapy. Of the 30 or so patients who were treated, approximately 60% were male and approximately 40% were female, and the mean age was around 41 years. Prior to enrollment, patients had been given standard therapy consisting of radiotherapy alone, temozolomide alone, or radiochemotherapy with temozolomide, with the combination given to most patients. Peripheral blood was drawn at six visits: V03 (baseline), V05, V07, V10, V12 and V13. For exploratory analyses, 25 to 30 treated patients had longitudinal TCRB deep sequencing done wherever samples were available.

What this sample's time point label stands for: week 5, during vaccination. Each vaccine dose was 300 ug of a 20-mer mutant IDH1 peptide in Montanide, given subcutaneously with topical imiquimod. The donors had newly diagnosed IDH1-mutant astrocytomas of WHO grade 3 or 4 that showed loss of nuclear ATRX. The samples were drawn from NOA16, a multicentre, single-arm, open-label phase I trial in Germany that tested a mutant IDH1 peptide vaccine in humans for the first time. Genomic DNA for TCRB sequencing was isolated from EDTA blood with the DNeasy Blood and Tissue Kit. This clone was detected once. It lacks a known antigen. The input lacks base qualities; no much larger clone sits a single base away. Looking up the germline V gene (reference sequence) yields CDR1 LNHDA and CDR2 SQIVND. Including cysteine and phenylalanine, the CDR3 has 12 amino acids. The sequence is cut down to CDR3 DNA, 36 bases in frame from base 1. A distance of 11 bases separates the germline ends of V and J, which lose 7 bases and 8 bases respectively.

Library prep was done by the immunoSEQ multiplex PCR assay. Rearranged TCR beta chain sequences were amplified with the hsTCRB Kit following the manufacturer's protocol. An Illumina MiSeq was used to sequence the TCRB libraries. The original methods were these. Demultiplexing, trimming and gene mapping were performed with the kit vendor's proprietary platform. TCRdb provides this immuneACCESS table in a form limited to in-frame rearrangements. Some clones are lacking; in checked studies, under half of them reflect an unresolved V gene, and why the rest are absent is not known. The D gene and trimming were derived from the DNA, and the V and J assignments and clone size from that table. In this sample the table shows around 30,000 clones, approximately 50% of which occur a single time. In total, the top ten clones hold roughly 9.6% of the sample. On the study overall, not on this receptor specifically: Vaccine-induced immune responses across multiple MHC alleles were detected in approximately 93% of patients. PBMC samples for TCRB deep sequencing were selected based on availability. The authors noted that analyses of patient blood samples could not be reproduced because of sample limitations. Changes in the top peripheral T cell clonotypes picked up by TCRB sequencing did not appear to be linked to pseudoprogression.

This TCR was recovered from a woman aged 18-35 years with glioma. The chain joins TRBV19 to TRBJ1-4, and TRBD1 may be the D gene, going by 6 matching bases. Sample: PBMCs, taken from a glioma patient whose treatment included an IDH1 peptide vaccine. DNA sequence: TGTGCCAGTACACAGGACAGAGAAAAACTGTTTTTT. Translated, it gives CASTQDREKLFF.